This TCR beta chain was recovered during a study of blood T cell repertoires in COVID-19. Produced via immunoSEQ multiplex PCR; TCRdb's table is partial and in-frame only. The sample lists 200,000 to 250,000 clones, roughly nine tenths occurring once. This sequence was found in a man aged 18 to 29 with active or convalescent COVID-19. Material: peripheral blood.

This chain's CDR3 is CASSLDRDPNEKLFF. DNA for the CDR3: TGTGCCAGCTCACTAGACAGGGATCCTAATGAAAAACTGTTTTTT. The chain has TRBV18 and TRBJ1-4, with 7 nucleotides matching TRBD1. J gave up 3 bases and V 4 bases, and 5 bases lay outside the gene matches. CDR1 KGHSH and CDR2 LQKENI come from the germline V gene. This CDR3 has 15 amino acids. Variable domain in full (rest from reference TRBV18 and TRBJ1-4): NAGVMQNPRHLVRRRGQEARLRCSPMKGHSHVYWYRQLPEEGLKFMVYLQKENIIDESGMPKERFSAEFPKEGPSILRIQQVVRGDSAAYFCASSLDRDPNEKLFFGSGTQLSVL.